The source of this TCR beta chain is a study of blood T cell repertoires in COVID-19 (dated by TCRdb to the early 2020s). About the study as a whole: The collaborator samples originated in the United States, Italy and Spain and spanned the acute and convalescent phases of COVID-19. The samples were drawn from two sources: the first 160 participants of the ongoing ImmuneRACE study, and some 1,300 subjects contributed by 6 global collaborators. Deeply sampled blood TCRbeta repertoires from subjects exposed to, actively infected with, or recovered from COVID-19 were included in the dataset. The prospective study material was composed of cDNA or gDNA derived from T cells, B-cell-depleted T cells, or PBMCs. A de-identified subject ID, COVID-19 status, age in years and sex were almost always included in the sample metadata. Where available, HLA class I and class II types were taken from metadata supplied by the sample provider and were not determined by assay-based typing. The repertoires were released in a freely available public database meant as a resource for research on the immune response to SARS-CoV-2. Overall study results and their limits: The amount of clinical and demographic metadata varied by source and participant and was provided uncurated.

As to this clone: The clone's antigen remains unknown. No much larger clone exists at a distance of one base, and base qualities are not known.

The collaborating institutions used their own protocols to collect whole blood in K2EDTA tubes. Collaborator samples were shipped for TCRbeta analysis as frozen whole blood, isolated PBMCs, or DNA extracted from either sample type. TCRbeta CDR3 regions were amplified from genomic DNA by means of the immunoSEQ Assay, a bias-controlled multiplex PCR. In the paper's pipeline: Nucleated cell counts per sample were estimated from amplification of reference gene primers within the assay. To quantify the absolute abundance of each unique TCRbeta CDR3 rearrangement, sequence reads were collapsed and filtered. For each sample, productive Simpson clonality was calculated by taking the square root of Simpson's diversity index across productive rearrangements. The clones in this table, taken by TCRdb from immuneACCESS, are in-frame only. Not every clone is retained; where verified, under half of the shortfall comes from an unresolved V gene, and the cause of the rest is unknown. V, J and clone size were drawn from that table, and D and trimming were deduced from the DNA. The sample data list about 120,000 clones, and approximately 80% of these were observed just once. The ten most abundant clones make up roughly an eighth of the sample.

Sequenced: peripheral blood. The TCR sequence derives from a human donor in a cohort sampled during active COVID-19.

CDR3 sequence: CASSWGRGVETQYF. The nucleotide sequence reads TGTGCCAGCAGCTGGGGCAGGGGGGTGGAGACCCAGTACTTC. The rearranged segments are TRBV5-6 and TRBJ2-5; the D gene is perhaps TRBD1, from 7 matching bases. Taken from the germline V gene, the CDR1 and CDR2 loops are SGHDT and YYEEEE. V is cut by 3 bases and J by 5 bases, and the space between the germline ends is 14 bases. Its CDR3 holds 14 amino acids, cysteine through phenylalanine. This entry keeps only the CDR3 DNA: 42 bases, framed from base 1.